This T cell receptor (beta chain) was documented in a study of post-analysis software for immune sequencing data. Regarding the study as a whole: Elevated frequency relative to controls characterized several TRBV segments in patients, TRBV5-6, TRBV5-1 and TRBV20-1 among them. There was significantly lower normalized Chao1 diversity in multiple sclerosis patients than in controls.

With 4 bases removed from V and 4 bases from J, the gap between germline ends came to 16 bases. CDR3 size: 14 residues. Germline CDR1 and CDR2: SQVTM and ANQGSEA. The TCR beta cDNA libraries carried unique molecular identifiers. TCRdb re-called the PCR reads through MiXCR, storing one row per CDR3 protein. The sample consists of 650,000 to 850,000 distinct CDR3 sequences, roughly 50% of them appearing once. As for this clonotype: The antigen remains unidentified.

This TCR was sampled from a girl aged 5 to 17 with multiple sclerosis. The J gene is TRBJ1-2, the V gene TRBV29-1, with D unresolved. Sequencing was performed on blood. CDR3 protein: CSVGSLGKGYGYTF. For the CDR3, the DNA is TGCAGCGTTGGGTCCTTAGGGAAGGGCTATGGCTACACCTTC.